Sequencing of this T cell receptor beta chain was carried out in a study of identical twins. Study-wide findings and caveats: Sharing of beta out-of-frame sequences by twins showed a weaker excess. Insertion counts were lower in abundant cord blood beta clonotypes, a trend that memory repertoires did not show. Out-of-frame alpha sequences common to twins exhibited a surplus of low generation probability.

The germline gives CDR1 SEHNR, CDR2 FQNEAQ (reference sequence). V lost 3 bases, J lost 5 bases, and 10 bases lay in between. This CDR3 spans 13 amino acids. TCRdb reprocessed the 5' RACE reads with MiXCR, giving one entry per CDR3 protein. The table records fewer than 250,000 distinct CDR3 sequences, roughly 10% of them present only once. As concerns this clonotype: The antigen is unknown.

Sequenced sample: memory (CD45RO+) T cells sorted from blood. This rearrangement joins TRBV7-9 to TRBJ2-5; D is undetermined. The source is a young woman in good health. CDR3 protein: CASSFNRDETQYF. For the CDR3, the DNA is TGTGCCAGCAGCTTCAACAGAGACGAGACCCAGTACTTC. The full variable domain, with the rest looked up from reference TRBV7-9 and TRBJ2-5, is DTGVSQNPRHKITKRGQNVTFRCDPISEHNRLYWYRQTLGQGPEFLTYFQNEAQLEKSRLLSDRFSAERPKGSFSTLEIQRTEQGDSAMYLCASSFNRDETQYFGPGTRLLVL.